This T cell receptor (beta chain) was documented in a study of molecular identifiers for immune sequencing clone quantification. Study-level information: Within a replicate experiment, RNA obtained from either approximately 20,000 or 98,000 naive CD8 cells was divided into five aliquots, and four of those aliquots were then sequenced. Broader study findings: Over 99% of effector molecules, but under 1% in naive cells, were held by clones with more than 20 RNA copies.

Turning to this clonotype: Its cognate antigen is unknown.

TCRdb analysed the PCR reads with MiXCR anew, one entry per CDR3 protein. The table has 460,000 or so distinct CDR3 sequences, about 20% seen once. The CDR3 sequence is 14 residues long. Unmatched junction bases numbered 5, after V lost 10 bases and J lost 0 bases. Looked up from germline, CDR1 is SGHAT and CDR2 is FQNNGV. The TCR was taken from a human donor in good health. Some libraries in this study had Jurkat cell RNA spiked in. Material for sequencing was naive CD8+ T cells from blood, with Jurkat cell RNA spiked in. Sample subset: FACS-sorted CD8+CD4-CCR7+CD45RA+ naive T cells. The rearrangement joins TRBV11-2 to TRBJ2-4; TRBD2 matches at 8 bases. Here the CDR3 DNA reads TGTGCCACCGGGGGGGGTCAAGCCAAAAACATTCAGTACTTC. It codes for CATGGGQAKNIQYF.